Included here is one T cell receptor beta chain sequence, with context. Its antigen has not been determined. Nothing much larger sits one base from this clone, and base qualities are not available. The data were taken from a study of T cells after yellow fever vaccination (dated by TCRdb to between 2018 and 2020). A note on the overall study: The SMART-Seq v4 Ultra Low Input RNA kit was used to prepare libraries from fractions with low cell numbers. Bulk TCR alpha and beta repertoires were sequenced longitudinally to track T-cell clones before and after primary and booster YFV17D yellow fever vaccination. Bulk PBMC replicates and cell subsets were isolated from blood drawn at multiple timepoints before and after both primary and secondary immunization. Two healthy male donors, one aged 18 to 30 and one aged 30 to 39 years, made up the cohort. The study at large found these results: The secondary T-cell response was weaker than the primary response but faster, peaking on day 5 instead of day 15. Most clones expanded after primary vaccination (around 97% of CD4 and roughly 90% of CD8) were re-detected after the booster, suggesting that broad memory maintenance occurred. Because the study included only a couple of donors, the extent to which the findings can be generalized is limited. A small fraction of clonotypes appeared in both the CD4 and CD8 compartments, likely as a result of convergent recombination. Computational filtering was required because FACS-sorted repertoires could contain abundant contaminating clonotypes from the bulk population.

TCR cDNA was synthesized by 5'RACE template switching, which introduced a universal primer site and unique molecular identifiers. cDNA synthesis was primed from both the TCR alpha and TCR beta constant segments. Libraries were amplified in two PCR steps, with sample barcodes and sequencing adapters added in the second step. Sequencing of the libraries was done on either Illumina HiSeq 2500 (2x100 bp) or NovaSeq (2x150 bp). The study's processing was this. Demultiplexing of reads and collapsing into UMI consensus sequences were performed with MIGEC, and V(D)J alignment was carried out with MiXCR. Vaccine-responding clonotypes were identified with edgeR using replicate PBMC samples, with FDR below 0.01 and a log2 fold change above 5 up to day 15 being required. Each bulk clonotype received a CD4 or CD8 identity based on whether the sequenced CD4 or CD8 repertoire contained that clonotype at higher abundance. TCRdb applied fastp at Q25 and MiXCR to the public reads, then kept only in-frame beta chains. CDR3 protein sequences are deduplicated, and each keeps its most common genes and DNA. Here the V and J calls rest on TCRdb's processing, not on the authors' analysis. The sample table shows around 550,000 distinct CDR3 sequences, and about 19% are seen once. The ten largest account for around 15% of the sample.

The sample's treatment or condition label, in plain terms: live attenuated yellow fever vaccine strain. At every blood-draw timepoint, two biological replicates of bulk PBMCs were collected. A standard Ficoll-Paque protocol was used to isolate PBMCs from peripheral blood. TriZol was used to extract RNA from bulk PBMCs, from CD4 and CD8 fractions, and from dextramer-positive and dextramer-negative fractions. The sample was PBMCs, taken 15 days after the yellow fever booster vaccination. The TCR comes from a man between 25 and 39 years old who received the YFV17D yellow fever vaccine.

In nucleotide form, the sequence is TGCAGCGTTGACGCCCTAGCGGGAGAAGAAAATGAGCAGTTCTTC. The translation is CSVDALAGEENEQFF. The rearrangement joined TRBV29-1 to TRBJ2-1; 10 junctional bases match TRBD2. V is pruned by 3 bases and J by 7 bases, leaving 9 bases of the junction without a gene match. According to the germline V gene, CDR1 reads SQVTM and CDR2 reads ANQGSEA. The CDR3 spans 15 residues, from the cysteine through the phenylalanine. Only the CDR3 region is kept as DNA, spanning 45 bases read in frame from base 1.